Sequencing of this T cell receptor (beta chain) was carried out in a study of blood T cell repertoires in COVID-19. Study summary: Samples came from the United States, Italy and Spain, spanning acute and convalescent COVID-19. T cells, B-cell-depleted T cells, or PBMCs provided the cDNA or gDNA that served as material.

V lost 1 base and J 4 bases, leaving 4 bases between the germline ends. Germline CDR1 and CDR2: SNHLY and FYNNEI. The CDR3 contains 12 residues. Per the study methods: Using reference gene primer amplification, nucleated cell counts were estimated. Produced via immunoSEQ multiplex PCR; TCRdb's table is partial and in-frame only. Clone size and the V and J calls come from that table; the DNA yielded D and trimming. This table has 100,000 to 150,000 clones, about 91% appearing once. The clonotype comes from a man aged 50 or older with acute or convalescent COVID-19. The genes are TRBV2 and TRBJ1-1, with D hard to call. Source material: peripheral blood. CDR3 sequence (DNA): TGTGCCAGCAGTGAAGGCGTCACTGAAGCTTTCTTT. Translated: CASSEGVTEAFF. The complete variable domain, with remaining parts taken from reference TRBV2 and TRBJ1-1, reads EPEVTQTPSHQVTQMGQEVILRCVPISNHLYFYWYRQILGQKVEFLVSFYNNEISEKSEIFDDQFSVERPDGSNFTLKIRSTKLEDSAMYFCASSEGVTEAFFGQGTRLTVV.